This record covers a single TCR beta chain. These data belong to a study of CD8 T cells in Susac syndrome. Overall study: Patients with Susac syndrome had blood drawn and were at that point therapy-naive, on corticosteroids, or on intravenous immunoglobulin alone.

CD8+ and CD4+ T cells were negatively isolated; TEMRA cells were FACS-enriched. RNA, at about 0.45 to 1 ug, was reverse transcribed with random hexamers. The immunoSEQ assay covered 54 Vbeta and 13 Jbeta segments for CDR3. TCRdb recomputed calls from the immunoSEQ multiplex PCR reads with MiXCR, one row per CDR3 protein. Of under 200,000 distinct CDR3 sequences detected, more than 85% appear once; the ten largest clones hold approximately 0.09%. This receptor was taken from a human donor with Susac syndrome. Sequencing used CD4+ T cells from PBMCs.

The CDR3 reads CSATVLGSYEQYF. The CDR3 DNA is TGCAGTGCTACGGTCCTGGGGTCCTACGAGCAGTACTTC. This rearrangement joins TRBV20-1 to TRBJ2-7; no clear D gene. The V gene's germline CDR1 is DFQATT and CDR2 SNEGSKA (reference sequence). This CDR3 comprises 13 residues. The V end was cut by 4 bases, the J end by 1 base, with 11 bases between.